These 7 T cell receptor beta chains were sequenced from one sample in a study of T cell changes during pregnancy in multiple sclerosis. TCRdb's table, derived via immunoSEQ multiplex PCR, lists solely in-frame clones and lacks some. The sample includes about 49,000 clones, 80% to 95% seen only once; the top ten take roughly 0.92%. The source material was peripheral blood, sampled after pregnancy. The receptor source for this set is a female donor with multiple sclerosis, enrolled in a pregnancy study.

The chain couples TRBV11-3 to TRBJ1-1; D perhaps matches TRBD1 (5 bases). This CDR3 has 13 residues. Germline V lookup: CDR1 SGHNT, CDR2 YENEEA. The V end lost 5 bases, the J end lost 11 bases, and 18 bases lay between the germline ends. The CDR3 reads CASSPSRGGRAFF. Here the CDR3 DNA reads TGTGCCAGCAGCCCAAGTCGGGGGGGTAGGGCTTTCTTT. The full variable domain, in which reference TRBV11-3 and TRBJ1-1 provide the parts outside the CDR3, is EAGVVQSPRYKIIEKKQPVAFWCNPISGHNTLYWYLQNLGQGPELLIRYENEEAVDDSQLPKDRFSAERLKGVDSTLKIQPAELGDSAVYLCASSPSRGGRAFFGQGTRLTVV.

This clone appeared a single time. The chain links TRBV7-3 to TRBJ2-3, with TRBD2 matching 8 bases. The length of the CDR3 is 15 residues. Germline CDR1 is SGHTA and CDR2 is FQGTGA. With V trimmed by 3 bases and J by 11 bases, 13 bases remained unmatched. This CDR3 is CASSFNIAAGGGQYF. DNA for the CDR3: TGTGCCAGCAGCTTTAATATAGCTGCGGGGGGAGGGCAGTATTTT.

V usage is TRBV9 and J usage is TRBJ2-1, with 7 bases that match TRBD1. CDR3 size: 14 residues. Unmatched junction bases numbered 7, after V lost 0 bases and J lost 10 bases. Germline assignment: CDR1 SGDLS and CDR2 YYNGEE. The CDR3 region has the DNA TGTGCCAGCAGCGTAGGCGTGACAGGGTTCGAGCAGTTCTTC. This encodes CASSVGVTGFEQFF. The full variable domain, completed using reference TRBV9 and TRBJ2-1, is DSGVTQTPKHLITATGQRVTLRCSPRSGDLSVYWYQQSLDQGLQFLIQYYNGEERAKGNILERFSAQQFPDLHSELNLSSLELGDSALYFCASSVGVTGFEQFFGPGTRLTVL.

The genes are TRBV19 and TRBJ1-5, with a weak D call TRBD1 (6 bases). This CDR3 contains 16 residues. V lost 0 bases and J lost 7, with 16 bases in between. CDR1 and CDR2 (germline): LNHDA, SQIVND (reference sequence). The CDR3 sequence is CASSIDPRGRGQPQHF. The CDR3 DNA reads as TGTGCCAGTAGTATAGATCCGCGGGGGCGAGGACAGCCCCAGCATTTT.

The V call is TRBV6-5, the J call TRBJ1-3, with TRBD1 as a possible D gene (6 bases). Trimming shortened V by 4 bases and J by 5 bases, and 15 bases separated the two germline ends. The CDR3 is 15 amino acids. Germline V CDR1 and CDR2: MNHEY, SVGAGI. CDR3 bases: TGTGCCAGCAGTTCACAGGGATTGGGGCGAAACACCATATATTTT. Translated: CASSSQGLGRNTIYF.

This sequence joins TRBV5-4 and TRBJ2-3, with a weak D call TRBD1 (5 bases). The V and J ends lost 2 bases and 4 bases respectively, with 11 bases between them. The CDR3 is 14 amino acids. From germline, CDR1 is SGHNT and CDR2 YYREEE (reference sequence). The DNA of the CDR3 is TGTGCCAGCAGCTTACAGGTTTGGGCAGATACGCAGTATTTT. As protein: CASSLQVWADTQYF.

The chain carries TRBV14 and TRBJ1-6; tentatively, D is TRBD1 (6 bases). Germline V gene lookup returns CDR1 SGHDN and CDR2 FVKESK. V lost 3 bases and J 7 bases, leaving 13 bases between the germline ends. The CDR3 is made up of 15 amino acids. The CDR3 region is CASSHLQGQNSPLHF. Written as DNA, the CDR3 is TGTGCCAGCAGCCACTTACAGGGCCAGAATTCACCCCTCCACTTT. The variable domain in full, with the rest retrieved from reference TRBV14 and TRBJ1-6, is EAGVTQFPSHSVIEKGQTVTLRCDPISGHDNLYWYRRVMGKEIKFLLHFVKESKQDESGMPNNRFLAERTGGTYSTLKVQPAELEDSGVYFCASSHLQGQNSPLHFGNGTRLTVT.